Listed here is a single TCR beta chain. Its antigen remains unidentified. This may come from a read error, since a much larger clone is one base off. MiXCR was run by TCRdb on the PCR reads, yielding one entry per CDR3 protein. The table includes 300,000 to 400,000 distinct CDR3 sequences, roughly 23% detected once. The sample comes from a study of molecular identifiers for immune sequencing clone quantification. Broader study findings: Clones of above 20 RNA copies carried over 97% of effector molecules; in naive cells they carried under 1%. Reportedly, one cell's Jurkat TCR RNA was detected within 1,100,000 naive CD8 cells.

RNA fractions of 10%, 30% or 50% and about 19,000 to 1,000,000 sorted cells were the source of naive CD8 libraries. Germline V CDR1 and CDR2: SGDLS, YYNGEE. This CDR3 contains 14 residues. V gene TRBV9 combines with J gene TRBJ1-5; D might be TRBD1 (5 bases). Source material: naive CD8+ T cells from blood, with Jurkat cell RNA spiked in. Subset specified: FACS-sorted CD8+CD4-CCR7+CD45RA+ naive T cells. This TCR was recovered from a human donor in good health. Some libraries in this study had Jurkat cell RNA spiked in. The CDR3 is CASSATGGNQHQHF. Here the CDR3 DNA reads TGTGCCAGCAGCGCTACAGGTGGCAATCAGCACCAGCATTTT. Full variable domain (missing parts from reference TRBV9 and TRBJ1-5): DSGVTQTPKHLITATGQRVTLRCSPRSGDLSVYWYQQSLDQGLQFLIQYYNGEERAKGNILERFSAQQFPDLHSELNLSSLELGDSALYFCASSATGGNQHQHFGDGTRLSIL.